This T cell receptor beta chain stems from a study of blood T cell repertoires in COVID-19. V lost 4 bases and J 3 bases, leaving 16 bases between the germline ends. Per germline, CDR1 SQVTM and CDR2 ANQGSEA. The CDR3 loop spans 15 amino acids. TCRdb's copy holds only in-frame clones and misses some; the assay was immunoSEQ multiplex PCR. The data show approximately 35,000 clones, almost 85% seen once. The sequence came from a man older than 75 with active COVID-19. The sample comprised peripheral blood. The chain is built from TRBV29-1 and TRBJ1-5; the D gene is possibly TRBD1 (5 bases). DNA of the CDR3: TGCAGCGTTGTGTTGGGGGGTTTCGACAATCAGCCCCAGCATTTT. It yields the protein CSVVLGGFDNQPQHF.